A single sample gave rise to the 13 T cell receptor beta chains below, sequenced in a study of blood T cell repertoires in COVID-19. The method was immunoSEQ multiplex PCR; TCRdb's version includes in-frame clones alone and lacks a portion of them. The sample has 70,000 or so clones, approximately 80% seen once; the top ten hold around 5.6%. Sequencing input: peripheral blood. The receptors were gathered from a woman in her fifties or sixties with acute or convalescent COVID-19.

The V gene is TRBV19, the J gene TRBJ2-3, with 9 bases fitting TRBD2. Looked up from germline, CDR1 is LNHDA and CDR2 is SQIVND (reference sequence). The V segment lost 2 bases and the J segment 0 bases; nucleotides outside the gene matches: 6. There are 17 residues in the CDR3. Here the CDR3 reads CASSIRGSGGSTDTQYF. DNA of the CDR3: TGTGCCAGTAGTATAAGGGGAAGCGGGGGGAGCACAGATACGCAGTATTTT.

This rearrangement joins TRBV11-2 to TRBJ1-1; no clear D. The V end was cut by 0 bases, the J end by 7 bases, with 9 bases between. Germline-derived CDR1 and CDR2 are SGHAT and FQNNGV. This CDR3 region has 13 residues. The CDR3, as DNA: TGTGCCAGCAGCTTAGATCTGGGCGATGAAGCTTTCTTT. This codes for CASSLDLGDEAFF.

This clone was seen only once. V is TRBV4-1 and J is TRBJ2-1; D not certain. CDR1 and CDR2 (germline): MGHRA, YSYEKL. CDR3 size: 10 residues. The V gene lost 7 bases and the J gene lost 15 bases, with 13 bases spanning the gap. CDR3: CASTTDGPFF. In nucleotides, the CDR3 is TGCGCCAGCACCACCGATGGGCCGTTCTTC.

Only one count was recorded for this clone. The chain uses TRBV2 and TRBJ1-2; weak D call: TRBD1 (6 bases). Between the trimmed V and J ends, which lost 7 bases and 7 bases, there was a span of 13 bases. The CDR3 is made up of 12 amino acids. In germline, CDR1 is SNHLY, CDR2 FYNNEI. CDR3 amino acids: CASIRGAGGYTF. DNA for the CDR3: TGTGCCAGCATCCGGGGGGCAGGTGGCTACACCTTC.

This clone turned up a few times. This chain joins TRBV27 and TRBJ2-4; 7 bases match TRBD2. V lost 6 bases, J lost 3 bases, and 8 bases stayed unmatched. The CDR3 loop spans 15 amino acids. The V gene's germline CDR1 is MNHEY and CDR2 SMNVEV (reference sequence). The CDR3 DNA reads TGTGCCAGCAGCCCTAAGAGGGAGGGCAAAAACATTCAGTACTTC. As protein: CASSPKREGKNIQYF.

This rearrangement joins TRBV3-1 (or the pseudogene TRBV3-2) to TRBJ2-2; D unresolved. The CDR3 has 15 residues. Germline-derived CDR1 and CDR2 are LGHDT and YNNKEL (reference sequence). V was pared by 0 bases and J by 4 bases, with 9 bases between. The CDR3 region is CASSQDRAGTGELFF. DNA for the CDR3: TGTGCCAGCAGCCAAGATCGAGCAGGCACCGGGGAGCTGTTTTTT.

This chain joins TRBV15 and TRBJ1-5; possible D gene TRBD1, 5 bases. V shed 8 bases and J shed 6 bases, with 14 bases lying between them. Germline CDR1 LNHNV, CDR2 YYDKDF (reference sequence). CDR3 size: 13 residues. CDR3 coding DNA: TGTGCCACCGGAACAGGCTCAGGTCAGCCCCAGCATTTT. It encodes CATGTGSGQPQHF. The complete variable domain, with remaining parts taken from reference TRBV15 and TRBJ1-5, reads DAMVIQNPRYQVTQFGKPVTLSCSQTLNHNVMYWYQQKSSQAPKLLFHYYDKDFNNEADTPDNFQSRRPNTSFCFLDIRSPGLGDTAMYLCATGTGSGQPQHFGDGTRLSIL.

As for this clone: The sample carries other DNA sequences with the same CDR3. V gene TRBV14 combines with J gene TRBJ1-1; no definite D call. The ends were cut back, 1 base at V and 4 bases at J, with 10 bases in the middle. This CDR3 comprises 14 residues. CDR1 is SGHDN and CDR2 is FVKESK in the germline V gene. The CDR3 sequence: CASSQVTSGTEAFF. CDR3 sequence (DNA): TGTGCCAGCAGCCAAGTTACGTCAGGCACTGAAGCTTTCTTT.

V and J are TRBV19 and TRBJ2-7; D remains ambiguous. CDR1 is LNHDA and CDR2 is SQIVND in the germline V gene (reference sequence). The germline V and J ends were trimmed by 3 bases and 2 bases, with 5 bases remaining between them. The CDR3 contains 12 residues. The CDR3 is CASSIGPYEQYF. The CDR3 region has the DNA TGTGCCAGTAGTATCGGTCCCTACGAGCAGTACTTC. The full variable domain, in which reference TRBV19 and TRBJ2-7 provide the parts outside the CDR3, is DGGITQSPKYLFRKEGQNVTLSCEQNLNHDAMYWYRQDPGQGLRLIYYSQIVNDFQKGDIAEGYSVSREKKESFPLTVTSAQKNPTAFYLCASSIGPYEQYFGPGTRLTVT.

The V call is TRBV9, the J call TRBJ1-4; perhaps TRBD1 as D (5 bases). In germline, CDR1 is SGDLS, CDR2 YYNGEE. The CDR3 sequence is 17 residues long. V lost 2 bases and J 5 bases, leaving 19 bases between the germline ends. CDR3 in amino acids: CASSVSSGQGVNEKLFF. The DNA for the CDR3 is TGTGCCAGCAGCGTTTCCTCCGGACAAGGCGTAAATGAAAAACTGTTTTTT.

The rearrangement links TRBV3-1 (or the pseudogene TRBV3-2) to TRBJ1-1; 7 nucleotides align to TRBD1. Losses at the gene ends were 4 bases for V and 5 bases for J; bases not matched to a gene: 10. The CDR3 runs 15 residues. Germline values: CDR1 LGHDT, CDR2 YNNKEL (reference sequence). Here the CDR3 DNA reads TGTGCCAGCAGCCCAAGGGGGCGGAGGGGTACTGAAGCTTTCTTT. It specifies CASSPRGRRGTEAFF.

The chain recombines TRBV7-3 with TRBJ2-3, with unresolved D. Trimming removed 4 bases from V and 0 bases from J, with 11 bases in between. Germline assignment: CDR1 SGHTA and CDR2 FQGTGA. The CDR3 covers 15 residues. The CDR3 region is CASSSMTGSTDTQYF. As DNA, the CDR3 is TGTGCCAGCAGCTCGATGACTGGTAGCACAGATACGCAGTATTTT.

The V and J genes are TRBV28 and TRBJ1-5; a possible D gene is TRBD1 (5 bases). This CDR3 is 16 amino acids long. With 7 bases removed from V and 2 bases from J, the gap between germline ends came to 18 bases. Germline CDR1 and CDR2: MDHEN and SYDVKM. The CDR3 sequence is CASTLGEGHGNQPQHF. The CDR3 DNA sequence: TGTGCCAGCACCCTAGGGGAGGGGCATGGCAATCAGCCCCAGCATTTT.